This TCR beta chain was sequenced during a study of OX40 agonist ivuxolimab in advanced cancers. This clone was found once. Its antigen is still unknown. This CDR3 is also generated by other DNA sequences in the sample. Assay: immunoSEQ multiplex PCR; the TCRdb copy retains only in-frame clones and omits some. The sample holds more than 45,000 clones, 70% to 90% seen once. The CDR3 is made up of 14 amino acids. Trimming pared 6 bases from V and 2 bases from J, leaving 10 bases between. Germline lookup yields CDR1 ENHRY and CDR2 SYGVKD. Study outcomes and limitations: Averaging showed that CD8+ T cells had more expanded clones than CD4+ did. At 0.1-3.0 mg/kg, partial responders had clonal expansion among the lowest observed.

The specimen comprised CD4+ or CD8+ T cells sorted from blood, sampled in a trial of the OX40 agonist ivuxolimab. The chain employs TRBV10-3 and TRBJ2-2; D tentatively fits TRBD1 or TRBD2 (5 bases each). The origin of this receptor is an adult with an advanced solid tumor such as melanoma, head and neck, liver or kidney cancer. The CDR3 DNA follows: TGTGCCATCAGCTCAGGGAGAAACACCGGGGAGCTGTTTTTT. Its protein product is CAISSGRNTGELFF.